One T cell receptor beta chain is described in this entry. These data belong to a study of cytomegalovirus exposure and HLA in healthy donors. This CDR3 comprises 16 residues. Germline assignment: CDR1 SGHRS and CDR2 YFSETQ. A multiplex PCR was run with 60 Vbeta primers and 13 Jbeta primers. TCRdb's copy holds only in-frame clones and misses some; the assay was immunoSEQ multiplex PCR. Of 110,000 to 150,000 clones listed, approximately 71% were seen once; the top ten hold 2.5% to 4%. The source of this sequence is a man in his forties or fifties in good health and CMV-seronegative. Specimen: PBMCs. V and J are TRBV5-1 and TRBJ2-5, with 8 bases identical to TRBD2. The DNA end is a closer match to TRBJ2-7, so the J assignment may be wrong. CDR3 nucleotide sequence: TGCGCCAGCAGCTCCGTAGGAGCGGGGGTAAGCTACGAGCAGTACTTC. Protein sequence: CASSSVGAGVSYEQYF.